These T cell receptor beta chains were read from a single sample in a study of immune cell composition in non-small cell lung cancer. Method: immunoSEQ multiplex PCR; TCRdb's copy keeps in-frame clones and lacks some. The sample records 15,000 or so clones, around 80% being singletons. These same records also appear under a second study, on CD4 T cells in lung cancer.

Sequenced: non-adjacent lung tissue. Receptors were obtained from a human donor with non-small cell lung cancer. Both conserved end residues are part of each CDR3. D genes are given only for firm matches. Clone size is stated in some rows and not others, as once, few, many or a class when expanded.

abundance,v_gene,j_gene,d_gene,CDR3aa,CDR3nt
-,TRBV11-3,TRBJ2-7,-,CASSGARGYEQYF,TGTGCCAGCAGCGGAGCTAGGGGTTACGAGCAGTACTTC
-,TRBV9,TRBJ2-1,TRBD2,CASSGSTSGGARSYNEQFF,TGTGCCAGCAGCGGATCTACTAGCGGGGGGGCCCGATCCTACAATGAGCAGTTCTTC
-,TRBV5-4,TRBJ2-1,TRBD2,CASRTSGSLDEQFF,TGTGCCAGCAGGACTAGCGGGAGTTTGGATGAGCAGTTCTTC
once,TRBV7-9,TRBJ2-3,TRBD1,CASSYWTGADTQYF,TGTGCCAGCAGCTACTGGACAGGGGCAGATACGCAGTATTTT
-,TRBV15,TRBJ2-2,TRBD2,CATSSRSGGHTGELFF,TGTGCCACCAGCAGCCGTAGCGGGGGCCACACCGGGGAGCTGTTTTTT
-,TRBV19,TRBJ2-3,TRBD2,CASQGLAESTDTQYF,TGTGCCTCTCAGGGACTAGCGGAAAGCACAGATACGCAGTATTTT
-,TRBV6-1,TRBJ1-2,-,CASSPSVLNYGYTF,TGTGCCAGCAGTCCGTCCGTCCTCAACTATGGCTACACCTTC
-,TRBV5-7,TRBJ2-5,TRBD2,CASSLTSGGSETQYF,TGTGCCAGCAGCCTAACTAGCGGGGGGTCGGAGACCCAGTACTTC
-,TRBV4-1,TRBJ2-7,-,CASSPTVSYEQYF,TGCGCCAGCAGCCCCACAGTCTCCTACGAGCAGTACTTC
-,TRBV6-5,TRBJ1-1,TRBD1,CASRQQGASTEAFF,TGTGCCAGCAGGCAACAGGGGGCTAGCACTGAAGCTTTCTTT
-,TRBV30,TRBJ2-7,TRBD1,CAWSDPDRESYEQYF,TGTGCCTGGAGTGACCCGGACAGGGAATCCTACGAGCAGTACTTC
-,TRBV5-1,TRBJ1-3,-,CASSLAGESSGNTIYF,TGCGCCAGCAGCTTGGCCGGGGAAAGCTCTGGAAACACCATATATTTT
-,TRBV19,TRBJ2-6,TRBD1,CASSSGTGDSSGANVLTF,TGTGCCAGTAGTTCCGGGACAGGGGATTCTTCTGGGGCCAACGTCCTGACTTTC
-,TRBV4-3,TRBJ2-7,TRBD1,CASSLGTGVVYEQYF,TGCGCCAGCAGCCTCGGGACAGGCGTAGTTTACGAGCAGTACTTC
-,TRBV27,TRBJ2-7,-,CASSLDTRGYGDEQYF,TGTGCCAGCAGTTTAGATACCCGGGGTTATGGGGACGAGCAGTACTTC
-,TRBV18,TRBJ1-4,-,CASSPQGRSATNEKLFF,TGTGCCAGCTCACCCCAGGGTCGGAGTGCAACTAATGAAAAACTGTTTTTT
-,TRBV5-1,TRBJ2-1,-,CASSRGQTYNEQFF,TGCGCCAGCAGCAGGGGACAAACCTACAATGAGCAGTTCTTC
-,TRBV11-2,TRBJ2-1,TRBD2,CASSSGGPREQFF,TGTGCCAGCAGCTCGGGGGGGCCGAGGGAGCAGTTCTTC
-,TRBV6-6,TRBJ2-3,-,CASSYSGRRTDTQYF,TGTGCCAGCAGTTACTCGGGGCGCCGCACAGATACGCAGTATTTT
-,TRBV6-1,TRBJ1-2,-,CASSGGIGYTF,TGTGCCAGCAGTGGGGGGATAGGCTACACCTTC
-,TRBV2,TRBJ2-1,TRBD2,CASSPTSGGLRFF,TGTGCCAGCAGCCCAACTAGCGGGGGCCTGCGGTTCTTC
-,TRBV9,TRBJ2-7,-,CASSVGEGFFYEQYF,TGTGCCAGCAGCGTAGGTGAAGGATTCTTTTACGAGCAGTACTTC
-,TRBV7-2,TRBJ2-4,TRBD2,CASSRISGGSSKNIQYF,TGTGCCAGCAGCCGCATCAGCGGGGGGAGTTCCAAAAACATTCAGTACTTC
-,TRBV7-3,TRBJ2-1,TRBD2,CASSLRGGGAGGHNEQFF,TGTGCCAGCAGCTTACGGGGGGGTGGGGCGGGAGGGCACAATGAGCAGTTCTTC
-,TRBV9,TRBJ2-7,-,CASSVGWSHEQYF,TGTGCCAGCAGCGTAGGCTGGAGCCACGAGCAGTACTTC
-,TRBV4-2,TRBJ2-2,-,CASSQDFSYTGELFF,TGTGCCAGCAGCCAAGATTTTAGCTACACCGGGGAGCTGTTTTTT
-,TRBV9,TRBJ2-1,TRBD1,CAPTGGPYNEQFF,TGTGCCCCCACAGGGGGCCCCTACAATGAGCAGTTCTTC
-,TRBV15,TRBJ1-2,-,CATSFRAYGYTF,TGTGCCACCAGCTTCCGGGCCTATGGCTACACCTTC
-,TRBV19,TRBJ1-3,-,CASYNTGTGNTIYF,TGTGCCAGTTATAATACAGGGACTGGAAACACCATATATTTT
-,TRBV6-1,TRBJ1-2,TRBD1,CASSTRTGIAYGYTF,TGTGCCAGCAGTACCCGGACAGGGATCGCCTATGGCTACACCTTC
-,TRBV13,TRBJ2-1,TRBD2,CASSLGRTSGGHNEQFF,TGTGCCAGCAGCTTAGGCCGGACTAGCGGGGGACACAATGAGCAGTTCTTC
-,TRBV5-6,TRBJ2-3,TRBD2,CASIGLARSTDTQYF,TGTGCCAGCATCGGACTAGCGAGAAGCACAGATACGCAGTATTTT
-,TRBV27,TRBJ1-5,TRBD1,CASSLWSGGVNQPQHF,TGTGCCAGCAGTTTATGGTCAGGGGGCGTTAATCAGCCCCAGCATTTT
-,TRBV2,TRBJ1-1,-,CASIGESEAFF,TGTGCCAGCATCGGCGAGAGCGAAGCTTTCTTT
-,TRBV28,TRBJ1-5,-,CASSLGTSRPQHF,TGTGCCAGCAGTTTAGGAACGTCCAGGCCCCAGCATTTT
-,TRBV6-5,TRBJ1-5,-,CASSYSAQPQHF,TGTGCCAGCAGTTACTCGGCCCAGCCCCAGCATTTT
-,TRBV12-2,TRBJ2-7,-,CASRPPLEQYF,TGTGCAAGTCGCCCTCCCCTCGAGCAGTACTTC
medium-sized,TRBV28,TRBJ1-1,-,CASSLAPDRNTEAFF,TGTGCCAGCAGTTTAGCCCCGGACAGGAACACTGAAGCTTTCTTT
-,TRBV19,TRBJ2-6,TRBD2,CASQRLAGNGANVLTF,TGTGCCAGTCAGAGACTAGCGGGAAATGGGGCCAACGTCCTGACTTTC
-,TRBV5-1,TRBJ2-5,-,CASSFGLSRVQETQYF,TGCGCCAGCAGCTTTGGCCTTAGCAGAGTCCAAGAGACCCAGTACTTC
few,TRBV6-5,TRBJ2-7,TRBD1,CASSLTGGSGEQYF,TGTGCCAGCAGTCTTACAGGGGGCTCGGGGGAGCAGTACTTC
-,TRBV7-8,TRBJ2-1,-,CASSLFSVNEQFF,TGTGCCAGCAGCCTCTTTAGCGTCAATGAGCAGTTCTTC
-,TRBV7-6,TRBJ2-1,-,CASSLAVLGGAPLIF,TGTGCCAGCAGCTTAGCGGTTCTGGGGGGGGCACCCTTGATCTTC
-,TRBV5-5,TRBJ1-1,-,CASSFGQNTEAFF,TGTGCCAGCAGCTTCGGACAGAACACTGAAGCTTTCTTT
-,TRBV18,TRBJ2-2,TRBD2,CASSPGLAATGELFF,TGTGCCAGCTCACCAGGGCTAGCGGCCACCGGGGAGCTGTTTTTT
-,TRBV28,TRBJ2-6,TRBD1,CASSLSRTGGSGANVLTF,TGTGCCAGCAGTCTAAGTAGGACAGGGGGGTCTGGGGCCAACGTCCTGACTTTC
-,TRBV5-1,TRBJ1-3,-,CASSPGRNSGNTIYF,TGCGCCAGCAGCCCCGGACGGAATTCTGGAAACACCATATATTTT
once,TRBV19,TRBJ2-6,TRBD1,CASSNAADRANSGANVLTF,TGTGCCAGTAGTAACGCGGCCGACAGGGCAAACTCTGGGGCCAACGTCCTGACTTTC